This TCR beta chain was captured by sequencing in a study of Graves' ophthalmopathy and Graves' hyperthyroidism. Overall study context: Peripheral blood sampling preceded any treatment and occurred at initial diagnosis.

From RNA, the CDR3 regions of TCR beta chains were amplified and sequenced. First-round RT-PCR used HTBI primers; second-round multiplex PCR followed. TCRdb independently ran MiXCR on the multiplex PCR reads; one entry per CDR3 protein. This table holds about 220,000 distinct CDR3 sequences, 20% to 25% found once. Exclusion applied to patients with other autoimmune diseases, uncontrolled infections, pregnancy or lactation. The study's findings and limits: The model predicted progression of ophthalmopathy with a sensitivity of about 68%, and its specificity was less than 85%. Blood also carried most expanded thyroid clonotypes exceeding 0.001 frequency.

This clonotype appeared many times. Its antigen remains unknown. Trimming shortened V by 7 bases and J by 10 bases, and 13 bases separated the two germline ends. Germline V gene data show CDR1 as MNHNS and CDR2 as SASEGT. This CDR3 region has 11 residues. The TCR sequence derives from a woman in her fifties or sixties with Graves' ophthalmopathy. Sequenced: peripheral blood. The rearrangement joins TRBV6-1 to TRBJ1-1; TRBD1 might be the D (5 bases). CDR3 protein: CASNGRGGAFF. In DNA, the CDR3 is TGTGCCAGCAACGGACGCGGGGGAGCTTTCTTT.